Listed below are T cell receptor beta chains from one sample, sequenced in a study of PD-1 blockade in classical Hodgkin lymphoma. Here immunoSEQ multiplex PCR was the method, and the copy in TCRdb shows in-frame clones only, minus some. This sample has about 24,000 clones, with roughly 80% found just once. The specimen was peripheral blood mononuclear cells (PBMCs), collected at baseline. These TCRs come from a human donor with classical Hodgkin lymphoma. Both conserved end residues are part of each CDR3. The D gene is left open where the match is weak. Expanded clones are given a class, and other clones once, few, many or no size at all.

d_call,v_call,clone_size,j_call,cdr3_nt,cdr3_aa
-,TRBV5-1,-,TRBJ1-2,TGCGCCAGCAGCTTGGCGGGACAAAGAGGGGATGGCTACACCTTC,CASSLAGQRGDGYTF
TRBD2,TRBV19,-,TRBJ2-5,TGTGCCAGTAGTATCCTTGGGACTAGCGGGGGCCAAGAGACCCAGTACTTC,CASSILGTSGGQETQYF
-,TRBV7-3,-,TRBJ2-3,TGTGCCAGCAGCTTAGGGCAGGGGATGGCAGATACGCAGTATTTT,CASSLGQGMADTQYF
-,TRBV14,-,TRBJ2-2,TGTGCCAGCAGCCAATTGACTTCCCTAGCCGGGGAGCTGTTTTTT,CASSQLTSLAGELFF
TRBD1,TRBV2,-,TRBJ1-6,TGTGCCAGCGCTACTTGGACAGGGGCTAATAATTCACCCCTCCACTTT,CASATWTGANNSPLHF
-,TRBV6-1,-,TRBJ1-5,TGTGCCAGCAGCACAGGTCCGGTGCAGCCCCAGCATTTT,CASSTGPVQPQHF
TRBD2,TRBV5-4,-,TRBJ2-7,TGTGCCAGCAGCCCTAGCGGGGGGGCCGAGCAGTACTTC,CASSPSGGAEQYF
-,TRBV25-1,-,TRBJ2-3,TGTGCCAGCAGTGATCGGGGCTTCACAGATACGCAGTATTTT,CASSDRGFTDTQYF
-,TRBV11-1,few,TRBJ2-5,TGTGCCAGCAGCCCTACTAAAAAAGAGACCCAGTACTTC,CASSPTKKETQYF
-,TRBV2,-,TRBJ1-5,TGTGCCAGCATGCCGGGGGCGGGGCAGCCCCAGCATTTT,CASMPGAGQPQHF
-,TRBV2,-,TRBJ2-2,TGTGCCAGCAGCGATACTAGCTTCGGGGAGCTGTTTTTT,CASSDTSFGELFF
-,TRBV7-2,-,TRBJ1-5,TGTGCCAGCAGCTCCCTCGGGGGGTGGAGCAATCAGCCCCAGCATTTT,CASSSLGGWSNQPQHF
-,TRBV7-7,-,TRBJ2-2,TGTGCTAGCAGCTTAGTACAGGATCGAGGCGGGGAGCTGTTTTTT,CASSLVQDRGGELFF
-,TRBV29-1,once,TRBJ2-2,TGCAGCGTGGGGGTCGGGGAGCTGTTTTTT,CSVGVGELFF
TRBD2,TRBV7-2,-,TRBJ2-1,TGTGCCAGCAGCCTCCTAGCGGGGGGCCACTCCTACAATGAGCAGTTCTTC,CASSLLAGGHSYNEQFF
TRBD2,TRBV4-2,few,TRBJ2-1,TGTGCCAGCAGCCTAGATTCTAGCGGGGGGTCCTACAATGAGCAGTTCTTC,CASSLDSSGGSYNEQFF
-,TRBV4-1,-,TRBJ1-3,TGCGCCAGCAGCCCTTTCTGGGAAATCGGAAACATCATATATTTT,CASSPFWEIGNIIYF
TRBD1,TRBV5-4,-,TRBJ2-2,TGTGCCAGCAGCCAGACAGGGTTGGACACCGGGGAGCTGTTTTTT,CASSQTGLDTGELFF
-,TRBV28,once,TRBJ2-7,TGTGCCAGCAGTTTAAAACAGGCCCACGAGCAGTACTTC,CASSLKQAHEQYF
-,TRBV19,-,TRBJ1-2,TGTGCCAGTAGTATATCCCCGGGAGAGGATGGCTACACCTTC,CASSISPGEDGYTF
TRBD1,TRBV7-2,few,TRBJ1-6,TGTGCCAGCAGCTTGGACTCAGGGGGGATTAAGGCCCTCCACTTT,CASSLDSGGIKALHF
-,TRBV12-5,-,TRBJ1-5,TGTGCTAGTGGTTTGGTACTCGGCAGGGAGGCATATCAGCCCCAGCATTTT,CASGLVLGREAYQPQHF
-,TRBV11-1,few,TRBJ2-7,TGTGCCAGCAGCTTATTTGCTAGGTCCTACGAGCAGTACTTC,CASSLFARSYEQYF
-,TRBV6-6,-,TRBJ2-1,TGTGCCAGCAGTTACCGTACAGGGACTATAGCTGAGCAGTTCTTC,CASSYRTGTIAEQFF
-,TRBV21-1,once,TRBJ2-2,TGTGCCAGAGTCTCACTGGGACAGCTGAACACCGGGGAGCTGTTTTTT,CARVSLGQLNTGELFF
-,TRBV9,once,TRBJ2-2,TGTGCCAGCAGCGACCGGGACCGCGCCGCGACCGGGGAGCTGTTTTTT,CASSDRDRAATGELFF
-,TRBV2,-,TRBJ1-1,TGTGCCAGCGGCCGGAGGGAAGCTTTCTTT,CASGRREAFF
-,TRBV29-1,-,TRBJ2-3,TGCAGCGTTTTTTGGGGGACAGATACGCAGTATTTT,CSVFWGTDTQYF
-,TRBV19,-,TRBJ1-1,TGTGCCAGTAGTACTCAGGGAGGAACTGAAGCTTTCTTT,CASSTQGGTEAFF
TRBD2,TRBV7-9,-,TRBJ2-3,TGTGCCAGCAGCCCAGATAGCGGGGGCGTTCTTACAGATACGCAGTATTTT,CASSPDSGGVLTDTQYF
-,TRBV4-2,-,TRBJ1-6,TGTGCCAGCAGCCAAGACGCAGGGAACCCACCCCTCCACTTT,CASSQDAGNPPLHF
TRBD2,TRBV4-2,-,TRBJ2-3,TGTGCCAGCAGCTCCCGGGAGGACGTCGCAGATACGCAGTATTTT,CASSSREDVADTQYF
-,TRBV2,few,TRBJ1-6,TGTGCCAGCAGTGAATTGGGGCCGTATAATTCACCCCTCCACTTT,CASSELGPYNSPLHF